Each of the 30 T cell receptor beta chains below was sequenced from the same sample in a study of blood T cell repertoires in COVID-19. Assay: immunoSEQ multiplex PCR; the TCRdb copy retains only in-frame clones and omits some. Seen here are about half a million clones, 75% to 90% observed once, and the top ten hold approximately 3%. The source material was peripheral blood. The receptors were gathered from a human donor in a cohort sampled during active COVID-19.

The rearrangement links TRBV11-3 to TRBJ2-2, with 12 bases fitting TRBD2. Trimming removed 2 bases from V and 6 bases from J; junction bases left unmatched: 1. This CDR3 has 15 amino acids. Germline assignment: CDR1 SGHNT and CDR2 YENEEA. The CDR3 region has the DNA TGTGCCAGCAGCTTACTAGCGGGAGGGGCCGGGGAGCTGTTTTTT. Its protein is CASSLLAGGAGELFF.

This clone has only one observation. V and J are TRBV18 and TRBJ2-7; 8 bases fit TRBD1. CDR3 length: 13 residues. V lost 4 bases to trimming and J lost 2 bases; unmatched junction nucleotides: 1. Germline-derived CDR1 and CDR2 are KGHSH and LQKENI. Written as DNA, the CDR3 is TGTGCCAGCTCACTGGACAGGGCCTACGAGCAGTACTTC. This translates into CASSLDRAYEQYF.

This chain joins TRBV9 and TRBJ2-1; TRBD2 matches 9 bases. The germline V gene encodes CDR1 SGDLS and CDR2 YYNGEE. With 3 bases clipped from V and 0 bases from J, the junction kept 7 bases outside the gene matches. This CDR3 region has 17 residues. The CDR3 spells CASSGTSASSSYNEQFF. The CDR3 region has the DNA TGTGCCAGCAGCGGGACTAGCGCCTCGAGCTCCTACAATGAGCAGTTCTTC.

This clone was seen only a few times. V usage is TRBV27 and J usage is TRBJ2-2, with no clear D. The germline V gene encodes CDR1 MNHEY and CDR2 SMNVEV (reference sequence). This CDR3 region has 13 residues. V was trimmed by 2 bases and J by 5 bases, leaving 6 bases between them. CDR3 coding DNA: TGTGCCAGCAGTTTAACCCGGACCGGGGAGCTGTTTTTT. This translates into CASSLTRTGELFF.

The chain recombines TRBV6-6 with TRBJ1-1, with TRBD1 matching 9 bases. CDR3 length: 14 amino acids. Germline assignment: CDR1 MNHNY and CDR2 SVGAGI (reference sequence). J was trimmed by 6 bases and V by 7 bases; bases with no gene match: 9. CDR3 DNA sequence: TGTGCCAGCACCACGACAGGGGGGTTCTCTGAAGCTTTCTTT. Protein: CASTTTGGFSEAFF.

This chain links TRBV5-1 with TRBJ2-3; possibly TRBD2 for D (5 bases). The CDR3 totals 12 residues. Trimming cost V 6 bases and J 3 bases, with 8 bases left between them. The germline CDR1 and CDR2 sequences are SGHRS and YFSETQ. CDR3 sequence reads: CASNGETDTQYF. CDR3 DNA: TGCGCCAGCAATGGGGAGACAGATACGCAGTATTTT.

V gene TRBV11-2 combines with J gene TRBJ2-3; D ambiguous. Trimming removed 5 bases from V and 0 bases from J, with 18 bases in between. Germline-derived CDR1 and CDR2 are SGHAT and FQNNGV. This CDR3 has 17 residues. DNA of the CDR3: TGTGCCAGCAGCCGACTTCCTCGCGCACAAAGCACAGATACGCAGTATTTT. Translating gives CASSRLPRAQSTDTQYF.

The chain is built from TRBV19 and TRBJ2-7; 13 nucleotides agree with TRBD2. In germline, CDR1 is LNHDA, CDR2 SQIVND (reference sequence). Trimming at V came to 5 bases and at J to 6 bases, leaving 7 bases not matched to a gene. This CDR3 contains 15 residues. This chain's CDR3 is CASSFRTSGRLEQYF. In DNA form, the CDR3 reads TGTGCCAGTAGTTTCCGGACTAGCGGGAGACTCGAGCAGTACTTC. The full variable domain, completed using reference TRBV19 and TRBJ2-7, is DGGITQSPKYLFRKEGQNVTLSCEQNLNHDAMYWYRQDPGQGLRLIYYSQIVNDFQKGDIAEGYSVSREKKESFPLTVTSAQKNPTAFYLCASSFRTSGRLEQYFGPGTRLTVT.

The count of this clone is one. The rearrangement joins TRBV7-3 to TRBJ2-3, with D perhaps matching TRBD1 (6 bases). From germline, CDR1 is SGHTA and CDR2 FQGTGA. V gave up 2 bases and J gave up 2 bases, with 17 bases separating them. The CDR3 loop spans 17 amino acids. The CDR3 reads CASSLSARGSTTDTQYF. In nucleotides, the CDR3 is TGTGCCAGCAGCTTATCGGCCAGGGGAAGCACCACAGATACGCAGTATTTT.

The CDR3 coding sequence is TGTGCCAGCAGCCCTAGCGGGAGCACAGATACGCAGTATTTT. It yields the protein CASSPSGSTDTQYF. The chain recombines TRBV7-9 with TRBJ2-3; TRBD2 matches 8 bases. The germline CDR1 and CDR2 sequences are SEHNR and FQNEAQ (reference sequence). The CDR3 loop spans 14 amino acids. V shed 5 bases, J shed 0 bases, and the junction held 1 base outside the gene matches.

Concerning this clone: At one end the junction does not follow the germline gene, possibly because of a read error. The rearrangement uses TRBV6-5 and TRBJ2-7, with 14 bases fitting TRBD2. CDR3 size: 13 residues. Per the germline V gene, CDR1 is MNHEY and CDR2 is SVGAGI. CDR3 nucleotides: TGTGCCAGCACCGGGACTAGCGGGAGCTTTTGGGACTTC. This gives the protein CASTGTSGSFWDF.

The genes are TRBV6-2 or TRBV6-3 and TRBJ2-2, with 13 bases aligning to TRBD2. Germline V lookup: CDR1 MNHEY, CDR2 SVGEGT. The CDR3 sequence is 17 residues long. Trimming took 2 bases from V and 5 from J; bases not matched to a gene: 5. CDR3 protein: CASSYGGLAGRTGELFF. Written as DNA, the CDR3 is TGTGCCAGCAGTTACGGGGGACTAGCGGGACGTACCGGGGAGCTGTTTTTT.

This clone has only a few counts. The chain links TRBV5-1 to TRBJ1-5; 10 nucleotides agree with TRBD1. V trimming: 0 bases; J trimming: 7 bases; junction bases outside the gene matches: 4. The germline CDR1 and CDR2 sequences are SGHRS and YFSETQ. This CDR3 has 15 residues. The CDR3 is CASSLEPGQGQPQHF. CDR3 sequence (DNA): TGCGCCAGCAGCTTGGAACCGGGACAGGGGCAGCCCCAGCATTTT.

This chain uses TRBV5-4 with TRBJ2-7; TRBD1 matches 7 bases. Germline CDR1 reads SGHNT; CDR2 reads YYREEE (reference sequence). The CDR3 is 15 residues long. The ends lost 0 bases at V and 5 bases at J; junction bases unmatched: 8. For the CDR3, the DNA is TGTGCCAGCAGCTTGGGCAGACAGGGATCTAACGAGCAGTACTTC. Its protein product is CASSLGRQGSNEQYF. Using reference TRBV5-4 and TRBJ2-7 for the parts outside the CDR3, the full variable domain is ETGVTQSPTHLIKTRGQQVTLRCSSQSGHNTVSWYQQALGQGPQFIFQYYREEENGRGNFPPRFSGLQFPNYSSELNVNALELDDSALYLCASSLGRQGSNEQYFGPGTRLTVT.

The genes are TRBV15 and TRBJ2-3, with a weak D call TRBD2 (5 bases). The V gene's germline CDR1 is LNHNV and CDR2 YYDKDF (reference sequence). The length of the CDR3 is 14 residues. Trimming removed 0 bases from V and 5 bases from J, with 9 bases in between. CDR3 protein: CATSRDEGQDTQYF. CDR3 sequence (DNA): TGTGCCACCAGCAGAGACGAGGGCCAAGATACGCAGTATTTT.

The CDR3 here is CASSLPTGRAFF. The CDR3 DNA reads TGTGCCAGCAGTTTACCGACAGGACGGGCTTTCTTT. This chain links TRBV27 with TRBJ1-1; tentative D call: TRBD1 (6 bases). Germline assignment: CDR1 MNHEY and CDR2 SMNVEV (reference sequence). The CDR3 sequence is 12 residues long. Trimming removed 2 bases at V and 11 bases at J, with 12 bases between.

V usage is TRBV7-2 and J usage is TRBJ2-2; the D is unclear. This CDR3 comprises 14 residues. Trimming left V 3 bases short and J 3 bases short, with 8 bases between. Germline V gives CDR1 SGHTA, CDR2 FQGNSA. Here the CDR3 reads CASSFTPDTGELFF. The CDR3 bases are TGTGCCAGCAGCTTTACCCCGGACACCGGGGAGCTGTTTTTT.

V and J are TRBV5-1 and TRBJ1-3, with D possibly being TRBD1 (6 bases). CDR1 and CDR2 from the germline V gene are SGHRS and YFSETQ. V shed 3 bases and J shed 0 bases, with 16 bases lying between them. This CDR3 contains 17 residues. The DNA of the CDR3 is TGCGCCAGCAGCTCGTCCGGACAGTTCCTCTCTGGAAACACCATATATTTT. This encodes CASSSSGQFLSGNTIYF.

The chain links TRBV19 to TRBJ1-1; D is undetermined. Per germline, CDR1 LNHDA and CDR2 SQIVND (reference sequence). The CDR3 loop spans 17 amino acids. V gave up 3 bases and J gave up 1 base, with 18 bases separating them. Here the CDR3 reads CASSILGLGQANTEAFF. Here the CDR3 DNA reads TGTGCCAGTAGTATTCTGGGTCTGGGTCAGGCGAACACTGAAGCTTTCTTT.

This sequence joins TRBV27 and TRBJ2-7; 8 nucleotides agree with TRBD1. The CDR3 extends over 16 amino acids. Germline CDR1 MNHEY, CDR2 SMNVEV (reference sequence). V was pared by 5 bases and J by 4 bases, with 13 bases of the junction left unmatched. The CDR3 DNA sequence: TGTGCCAGCAGTCCCTCCTTAAGGACAGGGAATTACGAGCAGTACTTC. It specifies CASSPSLRTGNYEQYF.

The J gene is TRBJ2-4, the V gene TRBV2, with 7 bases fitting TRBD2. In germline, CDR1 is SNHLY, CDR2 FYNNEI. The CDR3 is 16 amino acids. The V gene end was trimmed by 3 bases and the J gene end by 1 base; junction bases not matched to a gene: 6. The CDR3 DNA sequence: TGTGCCAGCAGTGACGGCGGGAGCGAGGCCAAAAACATTCAGTACTTC. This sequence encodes CASSDGGSEAKNIQYF.

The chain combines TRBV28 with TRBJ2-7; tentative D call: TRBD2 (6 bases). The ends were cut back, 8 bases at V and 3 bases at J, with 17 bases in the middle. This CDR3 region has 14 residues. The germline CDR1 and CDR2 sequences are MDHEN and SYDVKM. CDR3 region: CASGGKGPRYEQYF. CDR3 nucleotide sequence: TGTGCCAGCGGCGGGAAGGGTCCTCGCTACGAGCAGTACTTC.

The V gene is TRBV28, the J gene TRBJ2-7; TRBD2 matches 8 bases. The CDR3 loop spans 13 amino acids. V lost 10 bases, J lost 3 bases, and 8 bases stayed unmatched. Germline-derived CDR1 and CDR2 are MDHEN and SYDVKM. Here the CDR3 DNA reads TGTGCCACGGAACGGGAGGGAAACTACGAGCAGTACTTC. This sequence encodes CATEREGNYEQYF.

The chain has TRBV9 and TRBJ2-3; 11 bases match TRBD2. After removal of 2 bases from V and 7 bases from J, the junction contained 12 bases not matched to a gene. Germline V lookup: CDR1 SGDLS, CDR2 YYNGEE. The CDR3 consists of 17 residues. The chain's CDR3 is CASSVRTGASGRHTQYF. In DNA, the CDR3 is TGTGCCAGCAGCGTGCGCACCGGGGCTAGCGGGAGGCATACGCAGTATTTT. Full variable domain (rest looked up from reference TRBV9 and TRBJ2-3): DSGVTQTPKHLITATGQRVTLRCSPRSGDLSVYWYQQSLDQGLQFLIQYYNGEERAKGNILERFSAQQFPDLHSELNLSSLELGDSALYFCASSVRTGASGRHTQYFGPGTRLTVL.

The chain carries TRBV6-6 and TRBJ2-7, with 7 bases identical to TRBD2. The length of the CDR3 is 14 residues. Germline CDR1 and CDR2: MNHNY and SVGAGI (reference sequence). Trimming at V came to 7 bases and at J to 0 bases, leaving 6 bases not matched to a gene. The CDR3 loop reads CASKGLGDSYEQYF. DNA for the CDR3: TGTGCCAGCAAAGGACTAGGGGACTCCTACGAGCAGTACTTC.

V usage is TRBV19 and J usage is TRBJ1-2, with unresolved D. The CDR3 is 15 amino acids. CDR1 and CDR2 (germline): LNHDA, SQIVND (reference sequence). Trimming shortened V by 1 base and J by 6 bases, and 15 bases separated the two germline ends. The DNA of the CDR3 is TGTGCCAGTAGTATAGCGGGATATCCCCTGGATGGCTACACCTTC. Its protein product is CASSIAGYPLDGYTF.

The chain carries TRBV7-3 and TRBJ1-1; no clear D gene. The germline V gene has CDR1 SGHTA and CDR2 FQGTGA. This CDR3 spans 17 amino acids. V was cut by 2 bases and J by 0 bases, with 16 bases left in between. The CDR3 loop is CASSLYPLTGMNTEAFF. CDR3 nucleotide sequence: TGTGCCAGCAGCTTATACCCCCTAACGGGGATGAACACTGAAGCTTTCTTT.

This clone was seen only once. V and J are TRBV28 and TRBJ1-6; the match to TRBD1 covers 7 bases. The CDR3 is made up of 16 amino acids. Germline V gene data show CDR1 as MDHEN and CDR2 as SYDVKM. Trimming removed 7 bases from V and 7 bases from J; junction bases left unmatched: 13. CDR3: CASTPRQGVRNSPLHF. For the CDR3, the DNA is TGTGCCAGCACCCCAAGGCAGGGGGTAAGGAATTCACCCCTCCACTTT.

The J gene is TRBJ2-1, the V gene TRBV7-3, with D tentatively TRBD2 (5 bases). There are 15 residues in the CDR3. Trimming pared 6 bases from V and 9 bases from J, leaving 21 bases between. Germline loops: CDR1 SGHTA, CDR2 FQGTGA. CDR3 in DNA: TGTGCCAGCAGTCCGTTGTTAGACTATTCTAGTGAGCAGTTCTTC. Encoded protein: CASSPLLDYSSEQFF.

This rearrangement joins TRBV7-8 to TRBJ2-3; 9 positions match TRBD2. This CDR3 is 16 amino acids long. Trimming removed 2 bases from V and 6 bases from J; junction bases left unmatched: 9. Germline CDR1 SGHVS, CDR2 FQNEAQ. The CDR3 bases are TGTGCCAGCAGCTTATCGACTAGCGGAGGTGGGGATACGCAGTATTTT. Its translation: CASSLSTSGGGDTQYF.